This T cell receptor beta chain was documented in a study of blood T cell repertoires in COVID-19. The overall study: Collection of acute and convalescent COVID-19 samples took place in the United States, Italy and Spain.

Data came from immunoSEQ multiplex PCR; TCRdb stores just in-frame clones and leaves some out. The table lists roughly 100,000 clones, 85% to 90% of them singletons. Trimming stripped 11 bases from V and 3 bases from J, with 14 bases between. The germline V gene encodes CDR1 LNHDA and CDR2 SQIVND (reference sequence). This CDR3 is built from 13 residues. This chain uses TRBV19 with TRBJ1-5; D may be TRBD1 (6 bases). Sequencing was performed on peripheral blood. The receptor was isolated from a man aged 50-60 years with acute or convalescent COVID-19. The CDR3 spells CAPKGGNNQPQHF. As DNA, the CDR3 is TGTGCCCCTAAGGGGGGGAACAATCAGCCCCAGCATTTT.